This T cell receptor (beta chain) is drawn from a study of T cell clonality in common variable immunodeficiency. Study outcomes and limitations: What drives increased CVID clonality needs T cell subpopulation sequencing. CVID subjects showed higher TCRbeta clonality than healthy controls.

Ten or more counts support this clone. No antigen is known for it. The CDR3 end lies 3 residues beyond the end of the read and is filled in from the germline J gene. Per the germline V gene, CDR1 is SGHRS and CDR2 is YFSETQ. V shed 0 bases, J shed 0 bases, and the junction held 11 bases outside the gene matches. There are 18 residues in the CDR3. Assay used: immunoSEQ multiplex PCR; TCRdb lists only in-frame clones, some missing. This sample comprises about 31,000 clones, none seen once only. Both groups were predominantly of Caucasian heritage. Heparinized whole blood, about 4.5 to 8.5 ml, came from each donor.

The specimen sequenced was peripheral blood mononuclear cells. This chain uses TRBV5-1 with TRBJ1-2; 7 bases line up with TRBD1. The clonotype comes from a person aged 18 to 75 in good health. Incomplete CDR3 DNA: TGCGCCAGCAGCTTGGAGGTTGTGACAGGGCATTCTAACTATGGC. Translated: CASSLEVVTGHSNYG. The whole CDR3 sequence is CASSLEVVTGHSNYGYTF.